This T cell receptor (beta chain) was found in a study of blood T cell repertoires in COVID-19. Study-wide background: Samples of COVID-19 (acute and convalescent) were obtained from the United States, Italy and Spain.

The study recruited people aged roughly 18 to 95 years across 20 to 30 US areas. Donors of Cohort 3 who recovered were those that had two negative PCRs, clearance, or symptom resolution. This CDR3 comprises 14 residues. Per the germline V gene, CDR1 is SGHRS and CDR2 is YFSETQ. V lost 4 bases to trimming and J lost 3 bases; unmatched junction nucleotides: 4. As processed by the authors: Estimation of nucleated cell counts was performed using reference gene primer amplification. The assay was immunoSEQ multiplex PCR, and TCRdb's table has in-frame clones only and misses some. That table furnishes V, J and clone size, whereas the DNA furnished D and trimming. The sample includes some 380,000 clones, approximately 89% seen only once; the top ten take around 1.3%.

The chain carries TRBV5-1 and TRBJ2-3; 8 nucleotides match TRBD1. The clonotype originates from a man aged 25 to 45 who had recovered from COVID-19. The specimen sequenced was PBMCs or T cells enriched from blood (not recorded which). This chain's CDR3 is CASSLGQETDTQYF. The CDR3 DNA reads as TGCGCCAGCAGCCTGGGACAGGAGACAGATACGCAGTATTTT.